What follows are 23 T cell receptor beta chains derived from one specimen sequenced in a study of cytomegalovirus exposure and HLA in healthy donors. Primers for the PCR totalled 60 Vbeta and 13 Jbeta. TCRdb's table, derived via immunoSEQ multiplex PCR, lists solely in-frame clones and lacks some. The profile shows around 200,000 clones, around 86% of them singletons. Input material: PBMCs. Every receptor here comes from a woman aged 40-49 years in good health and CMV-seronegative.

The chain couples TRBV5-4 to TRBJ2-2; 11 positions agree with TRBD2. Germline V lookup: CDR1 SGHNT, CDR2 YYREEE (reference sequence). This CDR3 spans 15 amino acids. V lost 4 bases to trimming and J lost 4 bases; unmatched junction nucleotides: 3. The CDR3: CASSPGTSGTGELFF. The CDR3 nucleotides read TGTGCCAGCAGCCCTGGGACTAGCGGCACCGGGGAGCTGTTTTTT.

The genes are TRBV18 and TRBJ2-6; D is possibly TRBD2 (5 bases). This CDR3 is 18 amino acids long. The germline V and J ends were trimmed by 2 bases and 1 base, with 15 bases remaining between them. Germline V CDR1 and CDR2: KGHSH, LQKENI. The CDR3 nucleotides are TGTGCCAGCTCACCAGGAGGTGTGGGAATGTCTGGGGCCAACGTCCTGACTTTC. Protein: CASSPGGVGMSGANVLTF.

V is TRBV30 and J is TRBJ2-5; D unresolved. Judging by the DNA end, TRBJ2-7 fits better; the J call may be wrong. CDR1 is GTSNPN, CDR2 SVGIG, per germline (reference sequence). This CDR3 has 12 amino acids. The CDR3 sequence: CAWSGHSYEQYF. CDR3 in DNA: TGTGCCTGGAGTGGACACTCCTACGAGCAGTACTTC.

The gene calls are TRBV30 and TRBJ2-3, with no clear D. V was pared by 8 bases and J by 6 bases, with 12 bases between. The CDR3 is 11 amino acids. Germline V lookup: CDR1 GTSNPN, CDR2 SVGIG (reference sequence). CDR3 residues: CARGSGDTQYF. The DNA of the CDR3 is TGTGCCCGTGGTTCTGGCGATACGCAGTATTTT.

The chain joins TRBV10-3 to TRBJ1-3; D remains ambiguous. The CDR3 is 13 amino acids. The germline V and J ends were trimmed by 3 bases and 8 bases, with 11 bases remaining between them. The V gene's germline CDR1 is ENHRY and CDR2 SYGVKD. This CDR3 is CAISDPPVDTIYF. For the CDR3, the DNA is TGTGCCATCAGTGACCCTCCGGTAGACACCATATATTTT.

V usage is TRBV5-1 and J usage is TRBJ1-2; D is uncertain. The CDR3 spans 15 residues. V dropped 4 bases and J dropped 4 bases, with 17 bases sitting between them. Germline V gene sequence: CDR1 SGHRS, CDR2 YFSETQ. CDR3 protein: CASSPEGRPSYGYTF. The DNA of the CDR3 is TGCGCCAGCAGCCCCGAGGGCAGGCCAAGCTATGGCTACACCTTC.

The DNA of the CDR3 is TGCGCCAGCAGGGGTAGCGGGAGCCTCTCGTACGAGCAGTACTTC. This encodes CASRGSGSLSYEQYF. The chain employs TRBV5-1 and TRBJ2-5, with 9 bases identical to TRBD2. The J call may be mistaken, given a closer DNA end match to TRBJ2-7. The germline gives CDR1 SGHRS, CDR2 YFSETQ. The CDR3 consists of 15 residues.

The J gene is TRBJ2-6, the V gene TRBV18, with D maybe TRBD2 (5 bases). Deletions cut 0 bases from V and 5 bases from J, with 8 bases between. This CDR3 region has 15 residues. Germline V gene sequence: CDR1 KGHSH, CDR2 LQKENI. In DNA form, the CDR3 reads TGTGCCAGCTCACCACCGAGGGATCGGGCCAACGTCCTGACTTTC. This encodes CASSPPRDRANVLTF.

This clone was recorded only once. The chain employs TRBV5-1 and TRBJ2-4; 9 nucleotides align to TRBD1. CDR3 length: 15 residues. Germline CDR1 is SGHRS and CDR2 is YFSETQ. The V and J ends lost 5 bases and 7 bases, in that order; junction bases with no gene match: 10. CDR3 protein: CASSSGTGRGNIQYF. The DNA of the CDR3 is TGCGCCAGCAGTTCCGGGACAGGGAGGGGGAACATTCAGTACTTC.

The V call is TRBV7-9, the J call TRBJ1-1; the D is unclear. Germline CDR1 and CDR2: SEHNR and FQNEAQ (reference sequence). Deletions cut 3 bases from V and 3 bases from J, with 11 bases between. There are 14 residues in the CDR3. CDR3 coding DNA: TGTGCCAGCAGCTTCCCCGGAGCGGACACTGAAGCTTTCTTT. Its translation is CASSFPGADTEAFF.

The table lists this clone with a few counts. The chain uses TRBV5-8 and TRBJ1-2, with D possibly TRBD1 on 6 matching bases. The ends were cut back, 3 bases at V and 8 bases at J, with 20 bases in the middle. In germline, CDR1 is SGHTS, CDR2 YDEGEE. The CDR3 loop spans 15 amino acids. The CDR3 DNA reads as TGTGCCAGCAGCTCGCGGGGGCCAGCCGTCGAAGGCTACACCTTC. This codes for CASSSRGPAVEGYTF.

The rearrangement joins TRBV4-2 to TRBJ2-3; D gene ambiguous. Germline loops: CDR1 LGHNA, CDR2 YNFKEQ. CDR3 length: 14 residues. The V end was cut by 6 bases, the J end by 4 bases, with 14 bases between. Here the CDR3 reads CASRLTRGADTQYF. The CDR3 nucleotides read TGTGCCAGCAGACTCACCAGAGGCGCAGATACGCAGTATTTT.

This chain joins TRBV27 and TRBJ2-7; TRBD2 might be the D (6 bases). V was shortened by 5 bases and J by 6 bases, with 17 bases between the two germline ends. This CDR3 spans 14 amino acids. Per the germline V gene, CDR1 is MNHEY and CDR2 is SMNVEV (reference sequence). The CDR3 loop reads CASSPSAGRGEQYF. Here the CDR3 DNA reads TGTGCCAGCAGTCCATCAGCGGGTAGGGGCGAGCAGTACTTC.

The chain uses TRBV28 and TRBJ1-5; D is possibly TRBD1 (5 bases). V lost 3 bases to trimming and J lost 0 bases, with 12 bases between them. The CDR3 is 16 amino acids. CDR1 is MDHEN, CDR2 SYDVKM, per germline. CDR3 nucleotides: TGTGCCAGCAGTTTCTCAGGGCTCTATAGCAATCAGCCCCAGCATTTT. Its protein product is CASSFSGLYSNQPQHF.

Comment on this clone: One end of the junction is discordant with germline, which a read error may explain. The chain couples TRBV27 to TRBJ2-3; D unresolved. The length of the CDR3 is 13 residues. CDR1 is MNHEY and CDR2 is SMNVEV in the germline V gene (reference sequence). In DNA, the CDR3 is TGTGCCAGCAGTTACGTGGGCACGGATACGCAGTATTTT. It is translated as CASSYVGTDTQYF.

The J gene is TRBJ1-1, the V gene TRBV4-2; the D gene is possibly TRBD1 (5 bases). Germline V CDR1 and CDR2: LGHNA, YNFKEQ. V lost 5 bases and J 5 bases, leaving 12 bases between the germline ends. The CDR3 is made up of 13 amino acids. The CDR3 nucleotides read TGTGCCAGCAGCAAAGGGGAGAGAACTGAAGCTTTCTTT. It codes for CASSKGERTEAFF.

The CDR3 reads CASSYGGWNEQFF. The CDR3 nucleotides read TGTGCCAGCAGTTACGGAGGGTGGAATGAGCAGTTCTTC. V and J are TRBV6-5 and TRBJ2-1; perhaps TRBD2 as D (6 bases). The CDR3 sequence is 13 residues long. Trimming left V 2 bases short and J 7 bases short, with 9 bases between. Germline CDR1 is MNHEY and CDR2 is SVGAGI.

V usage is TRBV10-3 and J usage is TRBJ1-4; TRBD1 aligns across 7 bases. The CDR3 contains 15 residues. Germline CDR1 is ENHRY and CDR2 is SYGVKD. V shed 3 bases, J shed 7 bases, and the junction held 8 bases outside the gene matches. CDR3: CAISDTQGRGEKLFF. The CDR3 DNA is TGTGCCATCAGTGACACACAGGGGCGCGGTGAAAAACTGTTTTTT.

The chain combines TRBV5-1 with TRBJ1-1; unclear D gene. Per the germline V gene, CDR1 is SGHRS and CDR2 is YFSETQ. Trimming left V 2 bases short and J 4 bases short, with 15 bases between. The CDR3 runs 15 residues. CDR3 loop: CASSLDTVMGTEAFF. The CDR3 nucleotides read TGCGCCAGCAGCTTAGATACAGTGATGGGCACTGAAGCTTTCTTT.

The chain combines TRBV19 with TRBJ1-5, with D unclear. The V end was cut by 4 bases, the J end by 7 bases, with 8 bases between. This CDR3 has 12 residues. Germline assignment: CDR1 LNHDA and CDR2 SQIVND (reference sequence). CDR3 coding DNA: TGTGCCAGTAGTACACAGACCCAGCCCCAGCATTTT. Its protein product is CASSTQTQPQHF.

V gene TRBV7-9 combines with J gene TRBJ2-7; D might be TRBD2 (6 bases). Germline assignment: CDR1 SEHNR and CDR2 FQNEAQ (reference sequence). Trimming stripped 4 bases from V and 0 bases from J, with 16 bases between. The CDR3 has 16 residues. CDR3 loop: CASSWGLRDGSYEQYF. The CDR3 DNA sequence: TGTGCCAGCAGCTGGGGACTCCGGGACGGCTCCTACGAGCAGTACTTC.

CDR3 bases: TGTGCCTGGAGTTTGAGCGGAAACTATGGCTACACCTTC. Protein product: CAWSLSGNYGYTF. The chain has TRBV30 and TRBJ1-2, with D uncertain. Trimming pared 2 bases from V and 2 bases from J, leaving 9 bases between. The CDR3 is 13 residues long. Germline V gene data show CDR1 as GTSNPN and CDR2 as SVGIG (reference sequence).

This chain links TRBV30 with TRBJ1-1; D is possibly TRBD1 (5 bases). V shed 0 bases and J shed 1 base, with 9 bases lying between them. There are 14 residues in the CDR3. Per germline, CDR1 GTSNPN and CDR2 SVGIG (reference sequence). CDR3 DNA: TGTGCCTGGAGTGTACGGGGGAGGAACACTGAAGCTTTCTTT. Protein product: CAWSVRGRNTEAFF.